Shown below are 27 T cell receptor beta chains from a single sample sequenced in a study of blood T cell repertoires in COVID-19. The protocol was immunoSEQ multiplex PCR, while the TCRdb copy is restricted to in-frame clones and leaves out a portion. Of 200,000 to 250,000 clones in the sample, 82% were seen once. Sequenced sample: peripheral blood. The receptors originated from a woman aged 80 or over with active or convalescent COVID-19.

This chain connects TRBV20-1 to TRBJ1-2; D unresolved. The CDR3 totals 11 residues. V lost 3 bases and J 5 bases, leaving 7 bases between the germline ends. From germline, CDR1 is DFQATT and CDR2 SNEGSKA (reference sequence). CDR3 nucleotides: TGCAGTGCTAGCCCCACTTATGGCTACACCTTC. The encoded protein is CSASPTYGYTF.

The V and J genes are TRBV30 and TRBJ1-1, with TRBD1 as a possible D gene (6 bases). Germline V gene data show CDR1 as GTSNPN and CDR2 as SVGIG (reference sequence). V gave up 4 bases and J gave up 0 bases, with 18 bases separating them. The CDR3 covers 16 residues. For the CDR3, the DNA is TGTGCCTGGATTACAGGGCCCCTGCTGATGAACACTGAAGCTTTCTTT. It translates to CAWITGPLLMNTEAFF.

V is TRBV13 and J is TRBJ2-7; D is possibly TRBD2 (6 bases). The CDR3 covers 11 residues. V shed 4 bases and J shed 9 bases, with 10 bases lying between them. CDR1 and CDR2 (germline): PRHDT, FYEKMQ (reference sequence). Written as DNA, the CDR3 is TGTGCCAGCAGCTGGAGGGACGGGCAGTACTTC. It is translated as CASSWRDGQYF.

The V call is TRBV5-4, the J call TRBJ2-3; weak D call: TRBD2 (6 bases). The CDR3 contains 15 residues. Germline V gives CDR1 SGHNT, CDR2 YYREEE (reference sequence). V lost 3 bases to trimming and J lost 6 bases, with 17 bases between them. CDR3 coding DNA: TGTGCCAGCAGCTCGGAGTGGGATGGAGGGGATACGCAGTATTTT. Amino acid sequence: CASSSEWDGGDTQYF.

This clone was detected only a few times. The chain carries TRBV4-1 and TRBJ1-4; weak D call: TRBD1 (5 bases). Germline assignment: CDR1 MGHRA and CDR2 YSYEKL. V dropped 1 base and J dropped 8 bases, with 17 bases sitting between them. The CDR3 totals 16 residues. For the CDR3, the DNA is TGCGCCAGCAGCCAAGGTTCCGGGGCCGGGGGGGAAAAACTGTTTTTT. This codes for CASSQGSGAGGEKLFF.

DNA for the CDR3: TGTGCCAGCAGTGTTTTAGCGGGGAGCACAGATACGCAGTATTTT. Protein product: CASSVLAGSTDTQYF. The chain is built from TRBV2 and TRBJ2-3; 8 bases are a match to TRBD2. The germline CDR1 and CDR2 sequences are SNHLY and FYNNEI. Germline trimming cut 4 bases from V and 0 bases from J; bases unmatched to any gene: 3. The length of the CDR3 is 15 residues. The whole variable domain, filled in from reference TRBV2 and TRBJ2-3, reads EPEVTQTPSHQVTQMGQEVILRCVPISNHLYFYWYRQILGQKVEFLVSFYNNEISEKSEIFDDQFSVERPDGSNFTLKIRSTKLEDSAMYFCASSVLAGSTDTQYFGPGTRLTVL.

The CDR3 sequence: CASSLVLAEVDPTQYF. The CDR3 nucleotides read TGCGCCAGCAGCTTGGTCCTAGCGGAAGTAGACCCAACGCAGTATTTT. The chain links TRBV5-1 to TRBJ2-3; TRBD2 matches 7 bases. Losses at the gene ends were 0 bases for V and 9 bases for J; bases not matched to a gene: 13. Germline assignment: CDR1 SGHRS and CDR2 YFSETQ. The CDR3 has 16 residues.

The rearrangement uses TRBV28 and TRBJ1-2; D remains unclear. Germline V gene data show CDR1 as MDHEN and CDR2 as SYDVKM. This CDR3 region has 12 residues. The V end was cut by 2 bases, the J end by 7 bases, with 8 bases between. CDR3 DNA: TGTGCCAGCAGTTTAGAGGGTAGTGGCTACACCTTC. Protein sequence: CASSLEGSGYTF.

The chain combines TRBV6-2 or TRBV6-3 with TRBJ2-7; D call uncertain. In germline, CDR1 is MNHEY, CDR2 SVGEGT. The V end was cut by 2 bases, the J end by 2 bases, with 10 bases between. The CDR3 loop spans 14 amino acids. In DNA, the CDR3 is TGTGCCAGCAGTTACCCGACCCAGGCCTACGAGCAGTACTTC. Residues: CASSYPTQAYEQYF.

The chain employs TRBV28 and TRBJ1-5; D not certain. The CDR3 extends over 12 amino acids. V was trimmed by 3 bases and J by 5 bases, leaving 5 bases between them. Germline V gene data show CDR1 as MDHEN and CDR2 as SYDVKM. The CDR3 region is CASSLGYQPQHF. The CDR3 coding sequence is TGTGCCAGCAGTTTGGGCTATCAGCCCCAGCATTTT. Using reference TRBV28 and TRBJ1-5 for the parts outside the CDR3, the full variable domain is DVKVTQSSRYLVKRTGEKVFLECVQDMDHENMFWYRQDPGLGLRLIYFSYDVKMKEKGDIPEGYSVSREKKERFSLILESASTNQTSMYLCASSLGYQPQHFGDGTRLSIL.

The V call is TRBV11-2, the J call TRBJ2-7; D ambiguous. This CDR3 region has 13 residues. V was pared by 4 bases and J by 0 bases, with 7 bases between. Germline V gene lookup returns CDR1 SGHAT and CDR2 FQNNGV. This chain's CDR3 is CASSSRVSYEQYF. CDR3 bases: TGTGCCAGCAGCTCCCGGGTCTCCTACGAGCAGTACTTC.

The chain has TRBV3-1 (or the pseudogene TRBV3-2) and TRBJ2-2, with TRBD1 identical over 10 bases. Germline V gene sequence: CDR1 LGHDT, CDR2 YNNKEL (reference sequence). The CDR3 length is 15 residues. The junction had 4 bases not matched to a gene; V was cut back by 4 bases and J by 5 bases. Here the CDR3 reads CASSPRDRGTGELFF. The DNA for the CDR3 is TGTGCCAGCAGCCCCCGGGACAGGGGTACCGGGGAGCTGTTTTTT.

The CDR3 spells CASSVVTSTDTQYF. DNA for the CDR3: TGTGCCAGCAGCGTAGTGACTAGCACAGATACGCAGTATTTT. The rearrangement uses TRBV9 and TRBJ2-3; D not certain. V lost 0 bases, J lost 0 bases, and 5 bases lay in between. CDR1 is SGDLS and CDR2 is YYNGEE in the germline V gene. The CDR3 has 14 residues. The whole variable domain, remainder taken from reference TRBV9 and TRBJ2-3, is DSGVTQTPKHLITATGQRVTLRCSPRSGDLSVYWYQQSLDQGLQFLIQYYNGEERAKGNILERFSAQQFPDLHSELNLSSLELGDSALYFCASSVVTSTDTQYFGPGTRLTVL.

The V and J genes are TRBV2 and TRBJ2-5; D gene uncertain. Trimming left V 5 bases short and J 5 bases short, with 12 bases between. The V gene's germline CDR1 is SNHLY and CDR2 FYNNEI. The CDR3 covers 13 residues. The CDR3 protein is CASSKDSGETQYF. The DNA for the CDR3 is TGTGCCAGCAGTAAAGACTCGGGTGAGACCCAGTACTTC. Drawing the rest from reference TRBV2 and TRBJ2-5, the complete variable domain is EPEVTQTPSHQVTQMGQEVILRCVPISNHLYFYWYRQILGQKVEFLVSFYNNEISEKSEIFDDQFSVERPDGSNFTLKIRSTKLEDSAMYFCASSKDSGETQYFGPGTRLLVL.

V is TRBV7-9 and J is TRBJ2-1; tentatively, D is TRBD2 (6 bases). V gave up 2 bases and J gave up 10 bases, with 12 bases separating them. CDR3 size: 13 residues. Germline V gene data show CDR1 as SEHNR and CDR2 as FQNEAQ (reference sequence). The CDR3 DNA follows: TGTGCCAGCAGCTTATTAGACAGCGGGGAGCAGTTCTTC. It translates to CASSLLDSGEQFF.

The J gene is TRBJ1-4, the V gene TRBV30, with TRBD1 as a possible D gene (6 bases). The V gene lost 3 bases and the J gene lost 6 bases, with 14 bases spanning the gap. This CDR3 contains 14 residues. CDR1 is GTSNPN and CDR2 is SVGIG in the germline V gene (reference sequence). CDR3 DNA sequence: TGTGCCTGGAGCAAGGGGGGGGGCGATGAAAAACTGTTTTTT. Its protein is CAWSKGGGDEKLFF.

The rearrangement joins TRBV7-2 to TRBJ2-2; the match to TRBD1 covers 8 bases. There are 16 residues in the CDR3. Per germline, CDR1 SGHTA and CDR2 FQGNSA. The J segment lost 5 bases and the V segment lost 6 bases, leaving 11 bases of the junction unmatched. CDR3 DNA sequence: TGTGCCAGCAGAGCCCCAGGGGGCGCAGGGACCGGGGAGCTGTTTTTT. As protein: CASRAPGGAGTGELFF.

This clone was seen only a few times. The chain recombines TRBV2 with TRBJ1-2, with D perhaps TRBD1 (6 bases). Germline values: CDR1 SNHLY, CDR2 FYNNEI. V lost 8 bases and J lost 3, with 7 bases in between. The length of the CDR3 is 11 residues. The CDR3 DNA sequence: TGTGCCAGCGGGGGCGACTATGGCTACACCTTC. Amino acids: CASGGDYGYTF.

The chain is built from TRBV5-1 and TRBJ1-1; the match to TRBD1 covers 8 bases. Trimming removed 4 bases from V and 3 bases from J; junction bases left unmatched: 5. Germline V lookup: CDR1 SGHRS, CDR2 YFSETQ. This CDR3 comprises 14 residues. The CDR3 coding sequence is TGCGCCAGCAGCACAAACAGGGGGGACACTGAAGCTTTCTTT. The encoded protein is CASSTNRGDTEAFF.

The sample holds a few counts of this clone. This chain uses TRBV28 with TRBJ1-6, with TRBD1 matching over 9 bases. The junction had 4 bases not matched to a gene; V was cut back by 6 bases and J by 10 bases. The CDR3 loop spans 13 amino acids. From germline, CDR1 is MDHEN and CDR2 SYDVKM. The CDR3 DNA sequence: TGTGCCAGCAGCGGGACAGGGTACTCACCCCTCCACTTT. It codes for CASSGTGYSPLHF.

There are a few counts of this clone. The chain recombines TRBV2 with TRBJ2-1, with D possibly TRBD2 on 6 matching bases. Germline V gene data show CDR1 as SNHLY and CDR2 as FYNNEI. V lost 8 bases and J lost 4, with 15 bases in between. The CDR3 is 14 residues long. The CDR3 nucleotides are TGTGCCAGCCCCGCCGGGGGAGCGTACAATGAGCAGTTCTTC. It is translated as CASPAGGAYNEQFF. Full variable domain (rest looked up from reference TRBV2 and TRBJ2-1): EPEVTQTPSHQVTQMGQEVILRCVPISNHLYFYWYRQILGQKVEFLVSFYNNEISEKSEIFDDQFSVERPDGSNFTLKIRSTKLEDSAMYFCASPAGGAYNEQFFGPGTRLTVL.

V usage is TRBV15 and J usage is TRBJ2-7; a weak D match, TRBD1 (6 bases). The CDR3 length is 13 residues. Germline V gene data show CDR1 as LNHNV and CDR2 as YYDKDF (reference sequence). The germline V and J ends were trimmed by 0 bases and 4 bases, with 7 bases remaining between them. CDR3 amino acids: CATSRDQGYEQYF. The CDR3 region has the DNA TGTGCCACCAGCAGAGATCAGGGGTACGAGCAGTACTTC.

The CDR3 DNA reads as TGTGCCAGCACCGTACAGGGGGCGGGGTCACCCCTCCACTTT. Translated, it gives CASTVQGAGSPLHF. The V and J genes are TRBV28 and TRBJ1-6; 9 bases map to TRBD1. This CDR3 contains 14 residues. V dropped 7 bases and J dropped 10; count of bases not matched to a gene: 8. The germline gives CDR1 MDHEN, CDR2 SYDVKM. Full variable domain (outside the CDR3, taken from reference TRBV28 and TRBJ1-6): DVKVTQSSRYLVKRTGEKVFLECVQDMDHENMFWYRQDPGLGLRLIYFSYDVKMKEKGDIPEGYSVSREKKERFSLILESASTNQTSMYLCASTVQGAGSPLHFGNGTRLTVT.

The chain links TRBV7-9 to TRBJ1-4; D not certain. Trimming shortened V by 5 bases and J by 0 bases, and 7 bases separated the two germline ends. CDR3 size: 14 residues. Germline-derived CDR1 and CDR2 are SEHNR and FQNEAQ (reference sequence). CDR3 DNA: TGTGCCAGCAGCCGACTCTCAACTAATGAAAAACTGTTTTTT. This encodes CASSRLSTNEKLFF.

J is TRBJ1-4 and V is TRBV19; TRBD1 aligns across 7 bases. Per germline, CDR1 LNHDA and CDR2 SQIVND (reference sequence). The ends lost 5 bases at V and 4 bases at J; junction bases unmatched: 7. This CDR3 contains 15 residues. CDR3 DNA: TGTGCCAGTAGTCCGTCACAGGGGAGTAATGAAAAACTGTTTTTT. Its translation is CASSPSQGSNEKLFF.

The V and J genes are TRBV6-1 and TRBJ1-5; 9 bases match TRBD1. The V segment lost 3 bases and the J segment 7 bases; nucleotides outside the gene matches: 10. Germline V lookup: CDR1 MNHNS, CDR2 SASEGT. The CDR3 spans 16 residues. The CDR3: CASSEAGTGFGQPQHF. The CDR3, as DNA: TGTGCCAGCAGTGAGGCCGGGACAGGGTTTGGGCAGCCCCAGCATTTT.

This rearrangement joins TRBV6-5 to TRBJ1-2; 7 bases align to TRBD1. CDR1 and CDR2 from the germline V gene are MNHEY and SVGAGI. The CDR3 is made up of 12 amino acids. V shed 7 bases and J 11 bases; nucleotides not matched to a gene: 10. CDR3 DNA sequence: TGTGCCAGCACTGCCCAGGGGGTGGTATACACCTTC. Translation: CASTAQGVVYTF.